Below are 27 T cell receptor beta chains sequenced from a single sample in a study of shared clonotypes between healthy human individuals. This table comes from immunoSEQ multiplex PCR, and its TCRdb copy is limited to in-frame clones, with some not included. The data show about 1.1 million clones, 70% to 80% seen once. Sequences were obtained from memory CD4+ T cells from PBMCs. The sample's subset: CD45RA-negative fraction. The receptor set was obtained from a young man in good health. Some clones in this sample may be carry-over from other donors' samples.

The chain is built from TRBV5-1 and TRBJ2-3; D ambiguous. V was shortened by 5 bases and J by 4 bases, with 17 bases between the two germline ends. The germline V gene has CDR1 SGHRS and CDR2 YFSETQ. The CDR3 spans 15 residues. The CDR3 DNA is TGCGCCAGCAGTAGGTCAGCAGTTGAAGCAGATACGCAGTATTTT. This sequence encodes CASSRSAVEADTQYF.

The CDR3 loop is CASSPPGQGLRFF. DNA of the CDR3: TGCGCCAGCAGCCCACCGGGACAGGGGCTTCGGTTCTTC. The chain employs TRBV5-1 and TRBJ2-1; 10 bases are shared with TRBD1. The CDR3 contains 13 residues. The V gene's germline CDR1 is SGHRS and CDR2 YFSETQ. After removal of 4 bases from V and 15 bases from J, the junction contained 10 bases not matched to a gene.

V usage is TRBV28 and J usage is TRBJ1-5, with TRBD1 matching over 7 bases. CDR1 MDHEN and CDR2 SYDVKM come from the germline V gene. This CDR3 has 12 residues. The CDR3 coding sequence is TGTGTCGCGGAGGGGGCTGATCAGCCCCAGCATTTT. Its protein is CVAEGADQPQHF.

This chain connects TRBV25-1 to TRBJ2-4; D may correspond to TRBD1 or TRBD2 (5 bases each). Trimming removed 11 bases at V and 8 bases at J, with 13 bases between. Germline V CDR1 and CDR2: MGHDK, SYGVNS. This CDR3 contains 11 residues. CDR3 nucleotide sequence: TGTGCCGCCCGGGACCTAGACATTCAGTACTTC. Translation gives CAARDLDIQYF.

The CDR3 region is CASSLEPYGYTF. Written as DNA, the CDR3 is TGCGCCAGCAGCTTGGAACCCTATGGCTACACCTTC. The chain couples TRBV5-1 to TRBJ1-2; D remains ambiguous. Looked up from germline, CDR1 is SGHRS and CDR2 is YFSETQ. V lost 0 bases and J 4 bases, leaving 4 bases between the germline ends. The CDR3 length is 12 residues.

The J gene is TRBJ2-5, the V gene TRBV10-3; 10 nucleotides match TRBD1. The length of the CDR3 is 14 residues. V shed 5 bases and J 5 bases; nucleotides not matched to a gene: 5. Germline V gene lookup returns CDR1 ENHRY and CDR2 SYGVKD. CDR3 sequence reads: CAISPGQGSETQYF. DNA of the CDR3: TGTGCCATCAGTCCGGGACAGGGGTCCGAGACCCAGTACTTC.

This clone occurred once. This sequence joins TRBV11-2 and TRBJ2-7, with 13 bases matching TRBD2. V shed 5 bases, J shed 6 bases, and the junction held 7 bases outside the gene matches. The germline gives CDR1 SGHAT, CDR2 FQNNGV. This CDR3 spans 15 amino acids. This chain's CDR3 is CASSTRTSGSFEQYF. CDR3 coding DNA: TGTGCCAGCAGCACCCGGACTAGCGGGAGCTTCGAGCAGTACTTC.

The rearrangement joins TRBV25-1 to TRBJ2-1; TRBD1 might be the D (5 bases). The germline CDR1 and CDR2 sequences are MGHDK and SYGVNS. Trimming removed 1 base from V and 12 bases from J, with 13 bases in between. This CDR3 has 13 residues. Here the CDR3 reads CASSELAGRVQFF. Here the CDR3 DNA reads TGTGCCAGCAGTGAATTGGCAGGGCGAGTGCAGTTCTTC.

The chain links TRBV7-2 to TRBJ2-5, with D uncertain. V was clipped by 4 bases and J by 5 bases, with 8 bases between them. From germline, CDR1 is SGHTA and CDR2 FQGNSA. This CDR3 comprises 12 residues. CDR3 in amino acids: CASSSQKETQYF. The DNA for the CDR3 is TGTGCCAGCAGCTCGCAGAAGGAGACCCAGTACTTC.

This rearrangement joins TRBV30 to TRBJ2-5; D possibly corresponds to TRBD2 (5 bases). This CDR3 has 14 amino acids. Trimming removed 2 bases at V and 5 bases at J, with 15 bases between. From germline, CDR1 is GTSNPN and CDR2 SVGIG (reference sequence). CDR3 amino acids: CAWSLGSPGETQYF. The DNA of the CDR3 is TGTGCCTGGAGTTTGGGATCTCCGGGGGAGACCCAGTACTTC.

The chain uses TRBV6-5 and TRBJ1-1, with D hard to call. Germline V gene data show CDR1 as MNHEY and CDR2 as SVGAGI. The CDR3 extends over 14 amino acids. Trimming stripped 7 bases from V and 7 bases from J, with 19 bases between. CDR3 in DNA: TGTGCCAGCACGTACCAATCGGGGTCCTTTGAAGCTTTCTTT. Protein: CASTYQSGSFEAFF.

The gene calls are TRBV5-1 and TRBJ1-1; D might be TRBD1 (5 bases). The CDR3 is 11 residues long. Germline V gene data show CDR1 as SGHRS and CDR2 as YFSETQ. V gave up 3 bases and J gave up 8 bases, with 8 bases separating them. The CDR3 loop reads CASSSPGEAFF. CDR3 DNA: TGCGCCAGCAGCTCCCCAGGGGAAGCTTTCTTT. The whole variable domain, remainder taken from reference TRBV5-1 and TRBJ1-1, is KAGVTQTPRYLIKTRGQQVTLSCSPISGHRSVSWYQQTPGQGLQFLFEYFSETQRNKGNFPGRFSGRQFSNSRSEMNVSTLELGDSALYLCASSSPGEAFFGQGTRLTVV.

V usage is TRBV7-3 and J usage is TRBJ2-6; D is unclear. There are 15 residues in the CDR3. V shed 2 bases and J shed 0 bases, with 5 bases lying between them. CDR1 is SGHTA and CDR2 is FQGTGA in the germline V gene. CDR3 sequence reads: CASSLFSSGANVLTF. DNA of the CDR3: TGTGCCAGCAGCTTATTTAGCTCTGGGGCCAACGTCCTGACTTTC. Combining the CDR3 with reference TRBV7-3 and TRBJ2-6 gives the whole variable domain GAGVSQTPSNKVTEKGKYVELRCDPISGHTALYWYRQSLGQGPEFLIYFQGTGAADDSGLPNDRFFAVRPEGSVSTLKIQRTERGDSAVYLCASSLFSSGANVLTFGAGSRLTVL.

The chain uses TRBV6-6 and TRBJ1-1; weak D call: TRBD1 (5 bases). The ends were cut back, 0 bases at V and 5 bases at J, with 13 bases in the middle. Germline V lookup: CDR1 MNHNY, CDR2 SVGAGI (reference sequence). The CDR3 loop spans 15 amino acids. This CDR3 reads CASSYSWGEGTEAFF. The CDR3 DNA sequence: TGTGCCAGCAGTTACTCGTGGGGGGAGGGTACTGAAGCTTTCTTT.

V usage is TRBV7-8 and J usage is TRBJ2-2, with 8 bases matching TRBD2. Germline V CDR1 and CDR2: SGHVS, FQNEAQ. Trimming cost V 5 bases and J 5 bases; bases outside gene matches: 10. The CDR3 consists of 16 residues. The DNA of the CDR3 is TGTGCCAGCAGCACCCCGGCGGGAGGTTGGACCGGGGAGCTGTTTTTT. This codes for CASSTPAGGWTGELFF.

With respect to this clone: Other DNA sequences from this sample encode an identical CDR3 as well. V and J are TRBV18 and TRBJ1-1; D not certain. CDR3 size: 14 residues. Germline lookup yields CDR1 KGHSH and CDR2 LQKENI. The germline V and J ends were trimmed by 1 base and 1 base, with 7 bases remaining between them. The CDR3 here is CASSPLGGNTEAFF. The DNA for the CDR3 is TGTGCCAGCTCACCACTCGGCGGGAACACTGAAGCTTTCTTT.

The chain combines TRBV19 with TRBJ2-3, with no clear D. CDR1 is LNHDA and CDR2 is SQIVND in the germline V gene (reference sequence). V gave up 3 bases and J gave up 1 base, with 14 bases separating them. The CDR3 contains 16 residues. The CDR3 reads CASSIGAGVGTDTQYF. In nucleotides, the CDR3 is TGTGCCAGTAGTATTGGCGCCGGAGTTGGCACAGATACGCAGTATTTT.

This rearrangement joins TRBV19 to TRBJ1-1; 7 nucleotides align to TRBD1. In germline, CDR1 is LNHDA, CDR2 SQIVND (reference sequence). J lost 3 bases, V lost 3 bases, and 7 bases had no gene match. There are 15 residues in the CDR3. CDR3 coding DNA: TGTGCCAGTAGTATTCCAGGCAGGGGGGACACTGAAGCTTTCTTT. Its translation is CASSIPGRGDTEAFF.

This clone has a single count. The V gene is TRBV4-3, the J gene TRBJ2-2; D is perhaps TRBD2 (6 bases). Germline V gives CDR1 LGHNA, CDR2 YSLEER. The CDR3 length is 16 residues. V was cut by 1 base and J by 4 bases, with 13 bases left in between. CDR3 in DNA: TGCGCCAGCAGCCAAGCCTGGATGGAGGGCACCGGGGAGCTGTTTTTT. Its translation: CASSQAWMEGTGELFF.

This sequence joins TRBV19 and TRBJ1-1, with D possibly being TRBD1 (5 bases). Looked up from germline, CDR1 is LNHDA and CDR2 is SQIVND (reference sequence). Trimming cost V 7 bases and J 1 base, with 10 bases left between them. This CDR3 has 13 amino acids. The CDR3 DNA is TGTGCCAGTAAAAGACAGCAGAACACTGAAGCTTTCTTT. Amino acids: CASKRQQNTEAFF.

V is TRBV28 and J is TRBJ2-7; D is possibly TRBD1 (8 bases). The ends were cut back, 4 bases at V and 12 bases at J, with 16 bases in the middle. Germline V gene data show CDR1 as MDHEN and CDR2 as SYDVKM. The CDR3 sequence is 12 residues long. For the CDR3, the DNA is TGTGCCAGCAGTTCTATCTACAGGGGGGGGTACTTC. The encoded protein is CASSSIYRGGYF. The full variable domain, with the rest looked up from reference TRBV28 and TRBJ2-7, is DVKVTQSSRYLVKRTGEKVFLECVQDMDHENMFWYRQDPGLGLRLIYFSYDVKMKEKGDIPEGYSVSREKKERFSLILESASTNQTSMYLCASSSIYRGGYFGPGTRLTVT.

The chain has TRBV4-2 and TRBJ1-5; D is unresolved. Trimming stripped 0 bases from V and 5 bases from J, with 8 bases between. CDR3 length equals 14 residues. Germline values: CDR1 LGHNA, CDR2 YNFKEQ. CDR3 coding DNA: TGTGCCAGCAGCCAAGATGGTGGGGATCAGCCCCAGCATTTT. As protein: CASSQDGGDQPQHF.

The chain couples TRBV6-5 to TRBJ2-7; 12 nucleotides line up with TRBD1. The junction had 4 bases not matched to a gene; V was cut back by 4 bases and J by 3 bases. Germline V gene lookup returns CDR1 MNHEY and CDR2 SVGAGI. CDR3 length equals 15 residues. The CDR3 DNA is TGTGCCAGCAGTTTCCGGGACAGGGGGCTCTACGAGCAGTACTTC. Translated: CASSFRDRGLYEQYF.

Comment on this clone: The sample has other DNA sequences that encode this CDR3 too. The chain couples TRBV28 to TRBJ1-1, with D maybe TRBD1 (6 bases). Trimming stripped 6 bases from V and 8 bases from J, with 10 bases between. Germline V gene lookup returns CDR1 MDHEN and CDR2 SYDVKM. This CDR3 region has 11 residues. CDR3 amino acids: CASRGGTEAFF. In nucleotides, the CDR3 is TGTGCCAGCAGGGGAGGGACAGAAGCTTTCTTT.

J is TRBJ1-2 and V is TRBV10-2; tentative D call: TRBD1 (5 bases). CDR1 is WSHSY and CDR2 is SAAADI in the germline V gene. The CDR3 has 15 amino acids. Between the trimmed V and J ends, which lost 6 bases and 7 bases, there was a span of 21 bases. CDR3 residues: CASSHDSLVSIGYTF. In nucleotides, the CDR3 is TGCGCCAGCAGCCACGACAGTTTAGTAAGCATTGGCTACACCTTC.

This chain links TRBV30 with TRBJ1-4; D remains ambiguous. V was pared by 0 bases and J by 7 bases, with 15 bases between. Germline V gives CDR1 GTSNPN, CDR2 SVGIG (reference sequence). This CDR3 contains 15 residues. CDR3 amino acids: CAWSVSSQRIEKLFF. The CDR3 DNA is TGTGCCTGGAGTGTATCCAGTCAGAGGATTGAAAAACTGTTTTTT.

This sequence joins TRBV19 and TRBJ1-1, with 8 bases lining up with TRBD1. This CDR3 has 13 amino acids. Germline CDR1 LNHDA, CDR2 SQIVND (reference sequence). Losses at the gene ends were 9 bases for V and 5 bases for J; bases not matched to a gene: 8. The CDR3 DNA is TGTGCCAGCGGCAGGGGGCTGGGGACTGAAGCTTTCTTT. Residues: CASGRGLGTEAFF. Combining the CDR3 with reference TRBV19 and TRBJ1-1 gives the whole variable domain DGGITQSPKYLFRKEGQNVTLSCEQNLNHDAMYWYRQDPGQGLRLIYYSQIVNDFQKGDIAEGYSVSREKKESFPLTVTSAQKNPTAFYLCASGRGLGTEAFFGQGTRLTVV.